This T cell receptor (beta chain) was sequenced for a study of T cells in Graves' hyperthyroidism and ophthalmopathy. General observations from the study: Stable hyperthyroidism was separated from ophthalmopathy by a model based on 13 V-J features.

Ophthalmopathy patients had Clinical Activity Score at least 3, NOSPECS grade at least 4, duration under 3 months. For this clonotype: The antigen remains unidentified.

This CDR3 is built from 16 residues. V gave up 5 bases and J gave up 4 bases, with 18 bases separating them. Looked up from germline, CDR1 is SEHNR and CDR2 is FQNEAQ (reference sequence). The source material, RNA transcripts, was used to amplify TCR beta CDR3 regions. First-round RT-PCR with HTBI primers amplified the TCR CDR3 region. TCRdb recomputed calls from the multiplex PCR reads with MiXCR, one row per CDR3 protein. The sample includes around 600,000 distinct CDR3 sequences, about 14% of them seen just once. Sequenced: blood. This TCR was recovered from a woman under 30 with Graves' ophthalmopathy. The genes are TRBV7-9 and TRBJ2-1; the D is unclear. DNA for the CDR3: TGTGCCAGCAGCCCGCCGGGTGGCAAGCGATACAATGAGCAGTTCTTC. It is translated as CASSPPGGKRYNEQFF. The entire variable domain, with the rest obtained from reference TRBV7-9 and TRBJ2-1, is as follows: DTGVSQNPRHKITKRGQNVTFRCDPISEHNRLYWYRQTLGQGPEFLTYFQNEAQLEKSRLLSDRFSAERPKGSFSTLEIQRTEQGDSAMYLCASSPPGGKRYNEQFFGPGTRLTVL.